This TCR beta chain appears in the sequencing data of a study of blood T cell repertoires in COVID-19. Study-level information: Both acute and convalescent COVID-19 samples were obtained from the United States, Italy and Spain. From T cells, B-cell-depleted T cells, or PBMCs came the material, which was cDNA or gDNA.

As handled by the study authors: Reference gene primer amplification yielded estimated nucleated cell counts. TCRdb keeps only in-frame clones here, not all; method: immunoSEQ multiplex PCR. From that table come the V and J calls and clone size; the DNA was used to work out D and trimming. The sample contains about 240,000 clones, about four fifths of which appear only once. Germline values: CDR1 DFQATT, CDR2 SNEGSKA (reference sequence). Trimming removed 7 bases at V and 10 bases at J, with 16 bases between. The CDR3 length is 11 residues. Sample: peripheral blood. J is TRBJ1-1 and V is TRBV20-1; possibly TRBD1 for D (6 bases). The source of this sequence is a man aged 25-40 years who had recovered from COVID-19. The CDR3 region is CSVRGGRGAFF. The CDR3, as DNA: TGCAGTGTTAGGGGGGGAAGAGGAGCTTTCTTT.